This T cell receptor (delta chain) stems from a study of Vδ1+ human thymocytes. Broader study findings: In the thymus, TRG and TRD repertoires looked highly polyclonal with Gaussian CDR3 lengths. Thymic delta-chain repertoires held roughly 20% Vdelta2 sequences and few Vdelta3, despite high sort purity.

Extracted RNA was reverse transcribed into cDNA. Multiplex PCR used pooled V-gene forward primers and a constant-region reverse primer to amplify CDR3s. TCRdb re-called the multiplex PCR reads via CATT. This sample has over 45,000 delta-chain clones; about 16% occur once, and the top ten carry 0.3% to 0.45%. A word on this clone: Its antigen is not known. This may come from a read error, since a much larger clone is one base off.

The V end was cut by 0 bases, the J end by 1 base, with 34 bases between. CDR1 NSMFDY and CDR2 ISSIKDK come from the germline V gene. The CDR3 sequence is 22 residues long. This clonotype originated in a girl under three years old who had congenital heart surgery. Sequenced: Vdelta1+ gamma-delta thymocytes from the thymus. The subset was: FACS-sorted CD3+ TCRalphabeta- TCRVdelta1+ TCRVdelta2- thymocytes. V usage is TRAV29/DV5 and J usage is TRDJ1, with D perhaps TRDD3 (5 bases). The CDR3 region has the DNA TGTGCAGCAAGCGCGGACGTCTCCAAACTGTGGTCCGGGAGGATAATCACCGATAAACTCATCTTT. Its protein product is CAASADVSKLWSGRIITDKLIF.